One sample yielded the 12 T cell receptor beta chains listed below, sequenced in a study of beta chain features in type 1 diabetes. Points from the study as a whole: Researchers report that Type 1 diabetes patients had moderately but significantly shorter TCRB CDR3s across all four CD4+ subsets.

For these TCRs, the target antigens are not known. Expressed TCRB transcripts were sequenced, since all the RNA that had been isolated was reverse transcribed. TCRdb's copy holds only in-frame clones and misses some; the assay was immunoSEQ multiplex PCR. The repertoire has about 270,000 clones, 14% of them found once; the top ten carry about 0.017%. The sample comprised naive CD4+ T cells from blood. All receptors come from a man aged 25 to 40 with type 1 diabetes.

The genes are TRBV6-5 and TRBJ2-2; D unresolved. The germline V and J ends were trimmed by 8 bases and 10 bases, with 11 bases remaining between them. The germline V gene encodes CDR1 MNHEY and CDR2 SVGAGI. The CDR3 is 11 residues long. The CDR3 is CASFYDSELFF. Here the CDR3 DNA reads TGTGCCAGCTTCTACGACTCGGAGCTGTTTTTT.

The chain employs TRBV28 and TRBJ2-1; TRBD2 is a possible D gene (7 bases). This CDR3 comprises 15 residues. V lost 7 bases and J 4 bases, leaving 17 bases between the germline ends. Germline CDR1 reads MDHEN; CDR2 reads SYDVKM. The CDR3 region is CASKDSGGWYNEQFF. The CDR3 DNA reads TGTGCCAGCAAAGACTCGGGGGGCTGGTACAATGAGCAGTTCTTC.

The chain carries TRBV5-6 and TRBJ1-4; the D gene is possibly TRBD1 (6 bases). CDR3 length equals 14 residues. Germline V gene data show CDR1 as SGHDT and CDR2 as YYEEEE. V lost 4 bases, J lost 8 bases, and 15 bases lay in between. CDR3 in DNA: TGTGCCAGCAGCCCGACAGGATTAAAGGAAAAACTGTTTTTT. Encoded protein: CASSPTGLKEKLFF. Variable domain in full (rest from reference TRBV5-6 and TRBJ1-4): DAGVTQSPTHLIKTRGQQVTLRCSPKSGHDTVSWYQQALGQGPQFIFQYYEEEERQRGNFPDRFSGHQFPNYSSELNVNALLLGDSALYLCASSPTGLKEKLFFGSGTQLSVL.

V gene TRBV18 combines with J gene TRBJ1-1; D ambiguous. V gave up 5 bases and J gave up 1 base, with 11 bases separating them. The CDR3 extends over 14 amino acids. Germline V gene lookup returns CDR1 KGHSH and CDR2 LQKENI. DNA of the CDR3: TGTGCCAGCTCAACACGATCAGGGAACACTGAAGCTTTCTTT. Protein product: CASSTRSGNTEAFF. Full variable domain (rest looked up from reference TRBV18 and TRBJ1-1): NAGVMQNPRHLVRRRGQEARLRCSPMKGHSHVYWYRQLPEEGLKFMVYLQKENIIDESGMPKERFSAEFPKEGPSILRIQQVVRGDSAAYFCASSTRSGNTEAFFGQGTRLTVV.

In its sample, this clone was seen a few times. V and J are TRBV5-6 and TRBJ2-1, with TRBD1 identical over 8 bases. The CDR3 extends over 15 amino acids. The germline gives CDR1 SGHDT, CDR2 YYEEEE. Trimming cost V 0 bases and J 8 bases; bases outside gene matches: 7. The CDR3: CASSLVSAGGDEQFF. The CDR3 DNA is TGTGCCAGCAGCTTGGTATCTGCAGGGGGCGATGAGCAGTTCTTC.

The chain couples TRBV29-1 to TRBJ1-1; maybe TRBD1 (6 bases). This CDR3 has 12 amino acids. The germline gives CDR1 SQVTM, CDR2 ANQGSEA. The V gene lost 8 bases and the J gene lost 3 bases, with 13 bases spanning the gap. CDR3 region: CSWGEGDTEAFF. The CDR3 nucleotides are TGCAGCTGGGGGGAGGGGGACACTGAAGCTTTCTTT.

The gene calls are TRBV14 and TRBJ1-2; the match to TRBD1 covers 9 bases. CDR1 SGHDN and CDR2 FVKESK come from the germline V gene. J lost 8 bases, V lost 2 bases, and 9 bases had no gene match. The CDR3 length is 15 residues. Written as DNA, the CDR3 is TGTGCCAGCAGCCAACGGAGGGGGACAGGGCAAGGCTACACCTTC. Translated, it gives CASSQRRGTGQGYTF.

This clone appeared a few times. CDR3 loop: CASSAGGGVTQPQHF. CDR3 DNA: TGTGCCAGCAGCGCCGGGGGTGGAGTAACTCAGCCCCAGCATTTT. J is TRBJ1-5 and V is TRBV2, with D perhaps matching TRBD1 (5 bases). The CDR3 runs 15 residues. Trimming removed 6 bases from V and 6 bases from J, with 18 bases in between. CDR1 SNHLY and CDR2 FYNNEI come from the germline V gene.

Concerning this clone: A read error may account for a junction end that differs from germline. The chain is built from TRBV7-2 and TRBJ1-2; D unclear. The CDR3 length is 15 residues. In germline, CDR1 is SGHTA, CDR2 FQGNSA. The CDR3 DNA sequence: TGTGCCAGCAACTTAGGTGGCTCTTCCCACTATGGCTACACCTTC. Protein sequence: CASNLGGSSHYGYTF.

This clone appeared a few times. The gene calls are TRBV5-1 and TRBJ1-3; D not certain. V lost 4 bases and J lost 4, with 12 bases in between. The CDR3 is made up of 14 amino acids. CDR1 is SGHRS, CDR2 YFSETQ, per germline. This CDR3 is CASSPRSSGNTIYF. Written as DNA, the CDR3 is TGCGCCAGCAGCCCGAGAAGCTCCGGAAACACCATATATTTT.

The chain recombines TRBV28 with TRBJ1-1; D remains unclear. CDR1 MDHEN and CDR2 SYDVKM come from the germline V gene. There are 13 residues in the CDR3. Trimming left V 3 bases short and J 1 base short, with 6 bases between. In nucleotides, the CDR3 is TGTGCCAGCAGTTTGGAGGGGAACACTGAAGCTTTCTTT. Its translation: CASSLEGNTEAFF.

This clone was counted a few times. CDR3 DNA: TGTGCCAGTAGCAGTACTAATTCGCCGGGCGGGAGGAATGAGCAGTTCTTC. Translation: CASSSTNSPGGRNEQFF. The rearrangement uses TRBV19 and TRBJ2-1, with 8 bases lining up with TRBD2. Germline V gene sequence: CDR1 LNHDA, CDR2 SQIVND (reference sequence). The CDR3 totals 17 residues. The J segment lost 7 bases and the V segment lost 6 bases, leaving 17 bases of the junction unmatched.